The 25 T cell receptor beta chains presented below share a single source sample, sequenced in a study of T cells expressing NK-cell markers. TCRdb re-called the 5' RACE reads; one entry per CDR3 protein, DNA not given. The table counts about 110,000 distinct CDR3 sequences; less than 20% lies in the top ten. Sequences were obtained from blood T cells: a sorted CD56 or NKG2C T cell subset, CD4+ or CD8+ T cells, or bulk PBMC T cells (not recorded which). Receptors originate from a woman aged 18-69 years in good health.

The chain uses TRBV7-2 and TRBJ2-7. The CDR3 is 13 amino acids. Per germline, CDR1 SGHTA and CDR2 FQGNSA. CDR3 sequence: CASSPNEFYEQYF.

The CDR3 loop is CASSFLAGGETDTQYF. The rearrangement joins TRBV28 to TRBJ2-3; TCRdb names TRBD2, which stays unverified in the absence of DNA. Germline loops: CDR1 MDHEN, CDR2 SYDVKM. The CDR3 consists of 16 residues. Together with reference TRBV28 and TRBJ2-3, the CDR3 gives the full variable domain: DVKVTQSSRYLVKRTGEKVFLECVQDMDHENMFWYRQDPGLGLRLIYFSYDVKMKEKGDIPEGYSVSREKKERFSLILESASTNQTSMYLCASSFLAGGETDTQYFGPGTRLTVL.

V is TRBV9 and J is TRBJ2-7; TCRdb names TRBD2, which stays unverified in the absence of DNA. The CDR3 has 16 amino acids. Germline values: CDR1 SGDLS, CDR2 YYNGEE. CDR3 in amino acids: CASSVVSTSGRDEQYF.

The chain links TRBV4-1 to TRBJ2-2. Germline lookup yields CDR1 MGHRA and CDR2 YSYEKL. This CDR3 is built from 16 residues. Here the CDR3 reads CASSQDVSWRTGELFF.

The J gene is TRBJ2-5, the V gene TRBV7-9; as DNA is missing, the TRBD2 call by TCRdb cannot be tested. The CDR3 contains 16 residues. Germline lookup yields CDR1 SEHNR and CDR2 FQNEAQ (reference sequence). CDR3 in amino acids: CASRPSLGEGEETQYF.

J is TRBJ1-1 and V is TRBV7-9; the TCRdb D gene call, TRBD1, has no DNA to confirm it. CDR1 and CDR2 from the germline V gene are SEHNR and FQNEAQ (reference sequence). CDR3 length: 16 amino acids. This CDR3 is CASSSPRDRGATEAFF.

CDR3 protein: CASSQQGTQETQYF. The chain combines TRBV7-9 with TRBJ2-5. The CDR3 is made up of 14 amino acids. Germline CDR1 and CDR2: SEHNR and FQNEAQ (reference sequence).

The chain joins TRBV29-1 to TRBJ2-3; with no DNA, the TCRdb D assignment of TRBD2 cannot be verified. The CDR3 covers 13 residues. CDR1 SQVTM and CDR2 ANQGSEA come from the germline V gene. The CDR3: CSVWGRDTDTQYF.

This chain joins TRBV27 and TRBJ2-1. Germline CDR1 reads MNHEY; CDR2 reads SMNVEV (reference sequence). The CDR3 sequence is 12 residues long. CDR3 loop: CASGSSYNEQFF.

The chain has TRBV4-1 and TRBJ2-1; with no DNA, the TCRdb D assignment of TRBD1 cannot be verified. CDR3 length: 15 amino acids. Germline V gives CDR1 MGHRA, CDR2 YSYEKL. The CDR3 sequence: CASRPIGGRRNEQFF.

The rearrangement uses TRBV29-1 and TRBJ1-5. The CDR3 is 12 amino acids. Germline-derived CDR1 and CDR2 are SQVTM and ANQGSEA. CDR3 in amino acids: CSVDYGGQPQHF. Together with reference TRBV29-1 and TRBJ1-5, the CDR3 gives the full variable domain: SAVISQKPSRDICQRGTSLTIQCQVDSQVTMMFWYRQQPGQSLTLIATANQGSEATYESGFVIDKFPISRPNLTFSTLTVSNMSPEDSSIYLCSVDYGGQPQHFGDGTRLSIL.

The chain employs TRBV7-2 and TRBJ1-2; TCRdb designates TRBD1, a call that cannot be tested without DNA. CDR3 length: 13 amino acids. Germline lookup yields CDR1 SGHTA and CDR2 FQGNSA. The CDR3 protein is CASSPGQSYGYTF.

This chain links TRBV24-1 with TRBJ2-2; TCRdb gives TRBD1 as the D gene, but with no DNA this cannot be confirmed. The germline gives CDR1 KGHDR, CDR2 SFDVKD. The CDR3 covers 14 residues. The chain's CDR3 is CATRGQGDTGELFF.

This chain connects TRBV27 to TRBJ1-5; TCRdb indicates TRBD1, and absent DNA this call remains unverified. Germline-derived CDR1 and CDR2 are MNHEY and SMNVEV (reference sequence). The CDR3 has 17 amino acids. This CDR3 reads CASSSFPGQGVNQPQHF.

The genes are TRBV29-1 and TRBJ2-7; TCRdb's assignment of TRBD1 cannot be checked, as there is no DNA. Germline V gene lookup returns CDR1 SQVTM and CDR2 ANQGSEA. The CDR3 is 12 residues long. The CDR3 loop reads CSVGDRDYEQYF.

The rearrangement links TRBV20-1 to TRBJ1-6. Germline V gene data show CDR1 as DFQATT and CDR2 as SNEGSKA (reference sequence). The CDR3 is made up of 12 amino acids. The CDR3 loop reads CSARDQGSPLHF.

The chain recombines TRBV12-3 or TRBV12-4 with TRBJ1-6. The CDR3 is 15 amino acids. This chain's CDR3 is CASSLAGGYNSPLHF.

The chain couples TRBV9 to TRBJ2-3; TCRdb gives TRBD1 as the D gene, but with no DNA this cannot be confirmed. The CDR3 contains 13 residues. The germline V gene has CDR1 SGDLS and CDR2 YYNGEE. The CDR3 loop reads CASSGRGSDTQYF.

The chain uses TRBV5-1 and TRBJ2-1; TCRdb picks TRBD2, but there is no DNA to check that call. Per the germline V gene, CDR1 is SGHRS and CDR2 is YFSETQ. This CDR3 spans 20 amino acids. This CDR3 reads CASSLAHEISGTSRYNEQFF.

The chain couples TRBV9 to TRBJ2-1; the TRBD1 assignment by TCRdb is unverifiable without DNA. This CDR3 spans 12 amino acids. Germline lookup yields CDR1 SGDLS and CDR2 YYNGEE. The CDR3 loop is CASSGDVNEQFF.

This rearrangement joins TRBV7-7 to TRBJ2-1; TCRdb's D call of TRBD1 is untestable without DNA. Germline CDR1 and CDR2: SSHAT and FNYEAQ (reference sequence). This CDR3 spans 13 amino acids. The chain's CDR3 is CASRARGSDEQFF. Based on the CDR3 plus reference TRBV7-7 and TRBJ2-1, the full variable domain is GAGVSQSPRYKVTKRGQDVTLRCDPISSHATLYWYQQALGQGPEFLTYFNYEAQPDKSGLPSDRFSAERPEGSISTLTIQRTEQRDSAMYRCASRARGSDEQFFGPGTRLTVL.

The chain combines TRBV20-1 with TRBJ2-7; TCRdb designates TRBD2, a call that cannot be tested without DNA. The germline V gene encodes CDR1 DFQATT and CDR2 SNEGSKA (reference sequence). The CDR3 consists of 15 residues. The CDR3 region is CSATKGLAGVYEQYF.

This CDR3 reads CASSLVIAGTPFGF. V is TRBV12-3 or TRBV12-4 and J is TRBJ2-1; absent DNA, TCRdb's TRBD1 call cannot be checked. The CDR3 length is 14 residues.

V gene TRBV9 combines with J gene TRBJ1-2. Germline CDR1 and CDR2: SGDLS and YYNGEE. The CDR3 totals 12 residues. The CDR3 loop reads CASSPQSYGYTF.

The V gene is TRBV20-1, the J gene TRBJ1-1; TCRdb calls TRBD1, which cannot be checked without DNA. Germline V gene lookup returns CDR1 DFQATT and CDR2 SNEGSKA (reference sequence). CDR3 length: 15 amino acids. The CDR3 is CSAFYPATGGTEAFF.